This T cell receptor beta chain emerged from a study of shared clonotypes between healthy human individuals. The V gene's germline CDR1 is MGHDK and CDR2 SYGVNS. The CDR3 length is 15 residues. V gave up 6 bases and J gave up 3 bases, with 17 bases separating them. TCRdb's table, derived via immunoSEQ multiplex PCR, lists solely in-frame clones and lacks some. The table lists 850,000 to 1,200,000 clones, more than 60% of them singletons. The sequenced material came from memory CD4+ T cells sorted from blood. Stated subset: CD45RA-negative fraction. The TCR comes from a man younger than 35 in good health. The V call is TRBV25-1, the J call TRBJ1-2, with unresolved D. In nucleotides, the CDR3 is TGTGCCAGCAGCTCTATCGATAATGCGCACTATGGCTACACCTTC. Its translation: CASSSIDNAHYGYTF.